A selection of T cell receptor beta chains follows, all from one sample in a study of a mutant IDH1 vaccine in newly diagnosed glioma. No antigen has been identified for these receptors. Assay used: immunoSEQ multiplex PCR; TCRdb lists only in-frame clones, some missing. This table holds some 120,000 clones, roughly 78% found once. Sequencing was performed on PBMCs, taken from a glioma patient whose treatment included an IDH1 peptide vaccine. Receptors were obtained from a man between 35 and 55 years old with glioma. The CDR3 runs from the conserved cysteine through the conserved F or W. The D gene is left open where the match is weak. A clone size is listed for some rows: how often the clone was seen (once, few, many), or a class if it is expanded.

D gene	clone size	V gene	J gene	CDR3 protein	CDR3 DNA
.	.	TRBV6-5	TRBJ1-5	CASTNAPGPQPQHF	TGTGCCAGCACCAACGCCCCGGGGCCTCAGCCCCAGCATTTT
TRBD2	.	TRBV2	TRBJ2-7	CASSESSGTTYEQYF	TGTGCCAGCAGTGAATCTAGCGGGACCACCTACGAGCAGTACTTC
.	.	TRBV19	TRBJ2-5	CASSIYETDPFETQYF	TGTGCCAGTAGTATCTATGAGACAGACCCTTTTGAGACCCAGTACTTC
TRBD1	.	TRBV28	TRBJ2-3	CASSPGQGLSTDTQYF	TGTGCCAGCAGTCCGGGACAGGGCTTAAGCACAGATACGCAGTATTTT
TRBD2	once	TRBV13	TRBJ2-3	CASSPSGGALDTQYF	TGTGCCAGCAGCCCTAGCGGGGGGGCTCTGGATACGCAGTATTTT
.	.	TRBV19	TRBJ2-7	CASSLTGTTYEQYF	TGTGCCAGTAGTTTGACAGGAACCACCTACGAGCAGTACTTC
.	once	TRBV5-6	TRBJ2-7	CASSLGVTAYEQYF	TGTGCCAGCAGCTTGGGGGTGACAGCCTACGAGCAGTACTTC
TRBD1	.	TRBV7-9	TRBJ2-5	CASSSGTGRETQYF	TGTGCCAGCAGCTCGGGGACAGGGAGAGAGACCCAGTACTTC
TRBD2	.	TRBV4-3	TRBJ2-2	CASSPRIAAASGYTGELFF	TGCGCCAGCAGCCCCAGAATCGCCGCTGCTAGCGGATACACCGGGGAGCTGTTTTTT
.	.	TRBV7-2	TRBJ2-1	CASSVRARDISYNEQFF	TGTGCCAGCAGCGTCCGGGCCCGGGACATCTCCTACAATGAGCAGTTCTTC
.	once	TRBV2	TRBJ2-3	CASSGFGGTDTQYF	TGTGCCAGCAGTGGGTTCGGCGGCACAGATACGCAGTATTTT
.	.	TRBV19	TRBJ2-7	CASMSGSYEQYF	TGTGCCAGTATGTCCGGATCCTACGAGCAGTACTTC
.	.	TRBV25-1	TRBJ2-7	CASSDGGQTYEQYF	TGTGCCAGCAGTGACGGGGGTCAAACCTACGAGCAGTACTTC
TRBD1	few	TRBV30	TRBJ1-2	CAWSGGQGRTPNYGYTF	TGTGCCTGGAGTGGCGGACAGGGAAGGACTCCTAACTATGGCTACACCTTC
TRBD1	few	TRBV5-4	TRBJ1-2	CASSSGTGGLLDGYTF	TGTGCCAGCAGCTCCGGGACAGGGGGCTTATTGGATGGCTACACCTTC
TRBD2	once	TRBV30	TRBJ2-1	CAWSVLLAGGGGEQFF	TGTGCCTGGAGTGTACTCCTAGCGGGGGGCGGAGGGGAGCAGTTCTTC
TRBD1	.	TRBV6-6	TRBJ2-7	CASRQGQGFYEQYF	TGTGCCAGCAGACAAGGACAGGGTTTCTACGAGCAGTACTTC
TRBD1	.	TRBV5-4	TRBJ1-4	CASSSEGTVEKLFF	TGTGCCAGCAGCTCAGAGGGGACAGTTGAAAAACTGTTTTTT
TRBD2	.	TRBV2	TRBJ2-6	CATLRGGLSGANVLTF	TGTGCCACCCTCCGGGGGGGTCTCTCTGGGGCCAACGTCCTGACTTTC
.	.	TRBV11-2	TRBJ2-1	CASGDRTNEQFF	TGTGCCAGCGGAGATCGGACCAATGAGCAGTTCTTC
.	few	TRBV4-1	TRBJ2-7	CASSQALGGRLYEQYF	TGCGCCAGCAGCCAAGCCCTCGGCGGACGATTGTACGAGCAGTACTTC
.	.	TRBV7-6	TRBJ1-1	CASRAVGGVDTEAFF	TGTGCCAGCAGGGCTGTGGGGGGTGTGGACACTGAAGCTTTCTTT
.	.	TRBV5-1	TRBJ2-5	CASMTNGRQETQYF	TGCGCCAGCATGACGAATGGACGGCAAGAGACCCAGTACTTC
TRBD1	.	TRBV4-1	TRBJ1-3	CASSQDTGAPRNTIYF	TGCGCCAGCAGCCAGGATACAGGGGCGCCCAGAAACACCATATATTTT
.	.	TRBV5-1	TRBJ1-3	CASSLGYTGTGSSGNTIYF	TGCGCCAGCAGCTTGGGATATACCGGGACGGGAAGCTCTGGAAACACCATATATTTT
.	.	TRBV9	TRBJ1-4	CASSATQGYGEKLFF	TGTGCCAGCAGCGCCACACAGGGTTACGGTGAAAAACTGTTTTTT
.	.	TRBV7-2	TRBJ1-1	CASSLAGTANTEAFF	TGTGCCAGCAGCTTAGCTGGGACGGCGAACACTGAAGCTTTCTTT
.	.	TRBV4-1	TRBJ1-5	CASSQEIGTRNQPQHF	TGCGCCAGCAGCCAAGAAATAGGAACCCGCAATCAGCCCCAGCATTTT
TRBD1	once	TRBV10-1	TRBJ1-2	CASSAGGRQGLYTF	TGCGCCAGCAGTGCGGGCGGGCGACAGGGTCTATACACCTTC
.	.	TRBV7-2	TRBJ2-2	CASSSDSYTGELFF	TGTGCCAGCAGCTCGGACAGCTACACCGGGGAGCTGTTTTTT
.	.	TRBV30	TRBJ1-2	CAWSVLGHGRIYGYTF	TGTGCCTGGAGTGTATTGGGGCACGGGCGGATTTATGGCTACACCTTC
TRBD2	.	TRBV27	TRBJ2-1	CASSLLGLAGDNEQFF	TGTGCCAGCAGTTTACTTGGACTAGCAGGGGACAATGAGCAGTTCTTC
TRBD2	.	TRBV6-1	TRBJ2-3	CASRQTGTSGDTQYF	TGTGCCAGCAGGCAAACCGGGACTAGCGGGGATACGCAGTATTTT
.	.	TRBV27	TRBJ2-7	CASSLSEGHEQYF	TGTGCCAGCAGTTTATCAGAGGGCCACGAGCAGTACTTC
.	.	TRBV11-2	TRBJ1-5	CASSLTWDSNQPQHF	TGTGCCAGCAGCTTGACTTGGGATAGCAATCAGCCCCAGCATTTT
.	.	TRBV28	TRBJ2-7	CASIGAYEQYF	TGTGCCAGCATAGGAGCCTACGAGCAGTACTTC
.	.	TRBV18	TRBJ1-5	CASSPLRDSNQSQHF	TGTGCCAGCTCACCGCTTCGGGATTCGAATCAGTCCCAGCATTTT
TRBD2	.	TRBV4-2	TRBJ2-7	CASSHVSSGYEQYF	TGTGCCAGCAGCCATGTCTCTAGCGGGTACGAGCAGTACTTC
TRBD1	.	TRBV5-1	TRBJ1-4	CASSPGTGVEKLFF	TGCGCCAGCAGCCCCGGGACAGGGGTTGAAAAACTGTTTTTT
TRBD1	.	TRBV5-1	TRBJ2-7	CASSRDRGIDEQYF	TGCGCCAGCAGCCGGGACAGGGGTATCGACGAGCAGTACTTC
.	.	TRBV11-2	TRBJ1-1	CASSLDRTVLNTEAFF	TGTGCCAGCAGCTTAGATCGAACAGTTTTGAACACTGAAGCTTTCTTT
.	.	TRBV5-6	TRBJ2-3	CASSSFSQGLFGTDTQYF	TGTGCCAGCAGCTCCTTCTCACAGGGTCTGTTCGGGACAGATACGCAGTATTTT
TRBD2	.	TRBV30	TRBJ2-1	CAWRTRGVNYNEQFF	TGTGCCTGGAGGACCCGGGGGGTCAACTACAATGAGCAGTTCTTC
.	.	TRBV10-2	TRBJ2-5	CASSETGVAETQYF	TGCGCCAGCAGTGAAACGGGGGTAGCGGAGACCCAGTACTTC
.	.	TRBV5-4	TRBJ2-2	CASSFSGTANTGELFF	TGTGCCAGCAGCTTCTCCGGGACCGCTAACACCGGGGAGCTGTTTTTT
TRBD1	.	TRBV7-3	TRBJ2-7	CASSSGTGAIYEQYF	TGTGCCAGCAGCTCCGGGACAGGGGCAATCTACGAGCAGTACTTC
.	.	TRBV7-8	TRBJ2-7	CASSLVGGQFYEQYF	TGTGCCAGCAGCTTAGTGGGAGGACAGTTCTACGAGCAGTACTTC
TRBD2	.	TRBV7-8	TRBJ2-1	CASSLGRIAGGGEQFF	TGTGCCAGCAGCTTGGGTCGTATAGCGGGAGGGGGTGAGCAGTTCTTC
TRBD2	.	TRBV19	TRBJ2-7	CASSILAGDEQYF	TGTGCCAGTAGTATACTAGCGGGAGACGAGCAGTACTTC
.	few	TRBV13	TRBJ2-2	CASSLSNGELFF	TGTGCCAGCAGCTTAAGTAACGGGGAGCTGTTTTTT
.	.	TRBV9	TRBJ1-2	CASSVVWDGYTF	TGTGCCAGCAGCGTAGTGTGGGATGGCTACACCTTC
.	.	TRBV15	TRBJ2-7	CATSRDKGGWPYEQYF	TGTGCCACCAGCAGAGATAAGGGAGGCTGGCCCTACGAGCAGTACTTC
.	.	TRBV7-2	TRBJ2-7	CASSLYRGGYEQYF	TGTGCCAGCAGCCTGTACAGGGGGGGGTACGAGCAGTACTTC